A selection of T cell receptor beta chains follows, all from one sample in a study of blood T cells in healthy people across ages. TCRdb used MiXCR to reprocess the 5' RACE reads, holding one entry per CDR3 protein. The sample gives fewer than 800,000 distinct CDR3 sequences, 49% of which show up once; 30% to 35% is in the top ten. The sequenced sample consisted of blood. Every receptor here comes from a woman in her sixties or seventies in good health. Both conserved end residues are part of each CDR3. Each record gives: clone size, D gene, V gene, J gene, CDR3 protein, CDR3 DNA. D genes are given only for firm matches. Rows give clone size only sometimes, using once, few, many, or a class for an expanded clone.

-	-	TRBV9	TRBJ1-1	CASSVEGHGEGEAFF	TGTGCCAGCAGCGTAGAGGGACATGGGGAGGGTGAAGCTTTCTTT
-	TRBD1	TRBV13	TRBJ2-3	CASSNLQGIDTQYF	TGTGCCAGCAGCAACTTACAGGGGATAGATACGCAGTATTTT
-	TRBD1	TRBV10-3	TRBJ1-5	CAISDPGQGFDQPQHF	TGTGCCATCAGTGATCCGGGACAGGGGTTCGATCAGCCCCAGCATTTT
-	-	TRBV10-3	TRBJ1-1	CAASRGVLGTEAFF	TGTGCCGCAAGCCGAGGGGTTTTGGGCACTGAAGCTTTCTTT
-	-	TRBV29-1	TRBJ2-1	CSVGFEQFF	TGCAGCGTGGGGTTTGAGCAGTTCTTC
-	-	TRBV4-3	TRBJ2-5	CASSQVLQDQETQYF	TGCGCCAGCAGCCAAGTGCTTCAGGACCAAGAGACCCAGTACTTC
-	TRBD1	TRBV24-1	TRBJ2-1	CATSARDRGLQRQFF	TGTGCCACCAGTGCGCGGGACAGGGGGCTGCAACGGCAGTTCTTC
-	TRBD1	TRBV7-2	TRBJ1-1	CASSLGGGITEAFF	TGTGCCAGCAGCTTAGGAGGGGGCATCACTGAAGCTTTCTTT
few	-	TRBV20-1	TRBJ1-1	CSLSVMNTEAFF	TGCAGTCTTTCAGTGATGAACACTGAAGCTTTCTTT
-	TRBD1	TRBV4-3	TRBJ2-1	CASSQDTDRAGYNEQFF	TGCGCCAGCAGCCAAGATACGGACAGGGCTGGTTACAATGAGCAGTTCTTC
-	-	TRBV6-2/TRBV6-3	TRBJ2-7	CASSYSKRGRIGDYEQYF	TGTGCCAGCAGTTACTCGAAACGGGGAAGGATTGGGGACTACGAGCAGTACTTC
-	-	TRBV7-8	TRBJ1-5	CASSFLGQINQPQHF	TGTGCCAGCAGCTTCCTTGGACAGATAAATCAGCCCCAGCATTTT
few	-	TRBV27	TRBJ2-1	CASSVRDPRNEQFF	TGTGCCAGCAGTGTCCGGGACCCGCGCAATGAGCAGTTCTTC
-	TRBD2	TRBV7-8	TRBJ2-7	CASTRREGSDEQYF	TGTGCCAGCACGAGGCGGGAGGGCTCGGATGAGCAGTACTTC
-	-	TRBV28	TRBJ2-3	CASSLKPDTQYF	TGTGCCAGCAGTTTAAAGCCAGATACGCAGTATTTT
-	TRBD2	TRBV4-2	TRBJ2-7	CTSSPWGAGASYEQYF	TGTACCAGCAGCCCCTGGGGAGCGGGGGCCTCCTACGAGCAGTACTTC
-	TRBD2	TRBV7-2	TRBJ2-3	CASSLGRLAGVSDTQYF	TGTGCCAGCAGCTTAGGACGACTAGCGGGAGTGTCAGATACGCAGTATTTT
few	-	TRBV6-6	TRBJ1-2	CASSTQGLDGYTF	TGTGCCAGCAGTACACAGGGACTTGATGGCTACACCTTC
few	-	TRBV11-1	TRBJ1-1	CASSVGGREAFF	TGTGCCAGCAGCGTTGGGGGCAGAGAAGCTTTCTTT
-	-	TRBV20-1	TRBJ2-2	CSARDTGRTPGQLFF	TGCAGTGCTAGAGATACGGGCAGAACACCGGGTCAGCTGTTTTTT
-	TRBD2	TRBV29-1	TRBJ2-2	CSVRQSGSGTGELFF	TGCAGCGTTCGTCAAAGCGGGAGCGGGACCGGGGAGCTGTTTTTT
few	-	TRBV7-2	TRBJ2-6	CASSLIGGRGSSRANVLTF	TGTGCCAGCAGCTTGATAGGGGGGAGGGGGAGCTCTAGGGCCAACGTCCTGACTTTC
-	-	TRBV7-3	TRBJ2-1	CASSLNGAGQYNEQFF	TGCGCCAGCAGCTTAAACGGAGCGGGACAGTACAATGAGCAGTTCTTC
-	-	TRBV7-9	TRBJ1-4	CASSLADRPWEKLFF	TGTGCCAGCAGCTTAGCCGACCGACCTTGGGAAAAACTGTTTTTT
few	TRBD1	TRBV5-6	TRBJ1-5	CASSFGTVGNQPQHF	TGTGCCAGCAGCTTCGGGACAGTGGGCAATCAGCCCCAGCATTTT
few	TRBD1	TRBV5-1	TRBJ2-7	CASSLGGQGITEQYF	TGCGCCAGCAGCTTGGGGGGACAGGGGATCACCGAGCAGTACTTC
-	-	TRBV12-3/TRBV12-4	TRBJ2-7	CASSFGGGAHEQYF	TGTGCCAGCAGTTTTGGAGGGGGGGCCCACGAGCAGTACTTC
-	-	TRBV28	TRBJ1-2	CASNPGGYNYGYTF	TGTGCCAGCAATCCGGGAGGCTATAACTATGGCTACACCTTC
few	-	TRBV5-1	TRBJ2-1	CASSLVPDTYNEQFF	TGCGCCAGCAGCTTGGTGCCAGATACCTACAATGAGCAGTTCTTC
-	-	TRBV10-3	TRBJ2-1	CAISRGGSYKEQFF	TGTGCCATCAGCCGCGGGGGCTCCTACAAGGAGCAGTTCTTC
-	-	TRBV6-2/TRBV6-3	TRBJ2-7	CASTLLAPGSYSEQYF	TGTGCCAGCACCCTACTAGCACCCGGCTCCTACAGTGAGCAGTACTTC
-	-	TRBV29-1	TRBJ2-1	CSAPGIMETQFF	TGCAGCGCTCCTGGGATAATGGAGACCCAGTTCTTC
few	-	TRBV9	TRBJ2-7	CASSAGSYYYEQYF	TGTGCCAGCAGCGCCGGAAGTTACTACTACGAGCAGTACTTC
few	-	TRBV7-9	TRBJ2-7	CASSPNIGQREQYF	TGTGCCAGCAGCCCGAACATCGGACAGCGCGAGCAGTACTTC
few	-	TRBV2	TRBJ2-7	CVSAEYYEQYF	TGTGTGTCGGCGGAATACTACGAGCAGTACTTC
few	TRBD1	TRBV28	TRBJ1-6	CASSRTGWKNSPLHF	TGTGCCAGCAGCAGGACAGGGTGGAAGAATTCACCCCTCCACTTT
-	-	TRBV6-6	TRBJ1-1	CASSYSRQAFF	TGTGCCAGCAGTTACTCACGGCAGGCTTTCTTT